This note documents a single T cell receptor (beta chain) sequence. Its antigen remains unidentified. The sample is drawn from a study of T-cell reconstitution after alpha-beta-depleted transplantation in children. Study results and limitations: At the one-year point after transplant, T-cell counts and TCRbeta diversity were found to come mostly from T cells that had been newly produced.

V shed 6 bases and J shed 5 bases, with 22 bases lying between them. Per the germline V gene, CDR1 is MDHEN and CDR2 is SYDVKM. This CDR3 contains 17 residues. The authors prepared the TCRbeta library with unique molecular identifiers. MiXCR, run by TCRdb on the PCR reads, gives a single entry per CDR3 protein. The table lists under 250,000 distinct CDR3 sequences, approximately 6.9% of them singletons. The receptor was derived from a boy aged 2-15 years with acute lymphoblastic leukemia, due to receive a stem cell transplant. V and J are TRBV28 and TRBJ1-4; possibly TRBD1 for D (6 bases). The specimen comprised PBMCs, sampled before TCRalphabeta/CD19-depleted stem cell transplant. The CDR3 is CASRDPSRTAGNEKLFF. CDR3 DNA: TGTGCCAGCAGGGATCCTTCAAGGACAGCCGGAAATGAAAAACTGTTTTTT.